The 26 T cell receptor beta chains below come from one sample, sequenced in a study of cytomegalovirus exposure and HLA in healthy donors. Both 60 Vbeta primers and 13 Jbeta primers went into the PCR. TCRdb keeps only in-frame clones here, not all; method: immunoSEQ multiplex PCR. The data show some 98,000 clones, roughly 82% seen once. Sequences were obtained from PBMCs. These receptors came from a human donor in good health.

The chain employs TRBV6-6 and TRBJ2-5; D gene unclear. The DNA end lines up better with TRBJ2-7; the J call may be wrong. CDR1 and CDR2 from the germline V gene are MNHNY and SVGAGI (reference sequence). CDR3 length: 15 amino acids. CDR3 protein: CASSSLSTLGYEQYF. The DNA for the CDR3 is TGTGCCAGCAGTTCCCTCTCCACCCTCGGGTACGAGCAGTACTTC.

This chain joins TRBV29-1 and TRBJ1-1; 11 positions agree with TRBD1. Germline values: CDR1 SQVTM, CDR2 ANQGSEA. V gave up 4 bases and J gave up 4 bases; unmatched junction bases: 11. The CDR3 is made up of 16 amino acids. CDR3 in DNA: TGCAGCGTTGGACAGGGACAGGGGGTTTTGAGCACTGAAGCTTTCTTT. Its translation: CSVGQGQGVLSTEAFF.

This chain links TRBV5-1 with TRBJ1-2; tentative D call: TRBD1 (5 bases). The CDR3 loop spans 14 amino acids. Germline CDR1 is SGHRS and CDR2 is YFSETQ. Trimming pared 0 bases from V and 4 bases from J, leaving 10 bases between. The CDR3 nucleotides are TGCGCCAGCAGCTTGGTAGGGGATCTCTATGGCTACACCTTC. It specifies CASSLVGDLYGYTF.

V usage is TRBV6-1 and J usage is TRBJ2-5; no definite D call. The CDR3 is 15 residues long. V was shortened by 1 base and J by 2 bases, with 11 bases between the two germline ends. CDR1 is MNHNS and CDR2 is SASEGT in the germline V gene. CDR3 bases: TGTGCCAGCAGTGAAGGCACAGTAAAACAAGAGACCCAGTACTTC. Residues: CASSEGTVKQETQYF.

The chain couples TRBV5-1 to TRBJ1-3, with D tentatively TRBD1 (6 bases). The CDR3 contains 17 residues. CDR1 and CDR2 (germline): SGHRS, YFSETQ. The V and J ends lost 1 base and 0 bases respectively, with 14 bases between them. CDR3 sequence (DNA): TGCGCCAGCAGCTTGACTCCTCCAGGGGTCTCTGGAAACACCATATATTTT. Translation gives CASSLTPPGVSGNTIYF.

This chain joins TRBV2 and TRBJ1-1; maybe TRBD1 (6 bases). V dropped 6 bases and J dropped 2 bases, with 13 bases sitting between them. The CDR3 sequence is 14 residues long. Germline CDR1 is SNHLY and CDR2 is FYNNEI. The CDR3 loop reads CASRGKQGNTEAFF. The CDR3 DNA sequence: TGTGCCAGCAGGGGGAAACAGGGTAACACTGAAGCTTTCTTT.

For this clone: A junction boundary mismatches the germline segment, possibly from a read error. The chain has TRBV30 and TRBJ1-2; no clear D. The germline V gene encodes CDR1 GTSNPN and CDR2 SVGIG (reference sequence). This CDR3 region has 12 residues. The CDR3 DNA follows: TGTGCCTGGAGTGTACGTCACATCCAATTCCCCTTC. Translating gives CAWSVRHIQFPF.

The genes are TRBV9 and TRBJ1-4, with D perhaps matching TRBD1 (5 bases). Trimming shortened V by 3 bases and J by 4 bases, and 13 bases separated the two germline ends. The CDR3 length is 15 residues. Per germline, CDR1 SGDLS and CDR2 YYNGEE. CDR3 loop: CASSAGTSRNEKLFF. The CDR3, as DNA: TGTGCCAGCAGCGCCGGGACTTCCCGTAATGAAAAACTGTTTTTT.

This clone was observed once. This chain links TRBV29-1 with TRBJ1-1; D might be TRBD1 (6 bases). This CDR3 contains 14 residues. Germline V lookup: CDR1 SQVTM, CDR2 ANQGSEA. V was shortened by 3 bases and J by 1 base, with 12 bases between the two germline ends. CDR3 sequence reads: CSVDLTGANTEAFF. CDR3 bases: TGCAGCGTTGACCTGACAGGTGCGAACACTGAAGCTTTCTTT. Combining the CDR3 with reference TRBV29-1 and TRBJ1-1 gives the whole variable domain SAVISQKPSRDICQRGTSLTIQCQVDSQVTMMFWYRQQPGQSLTLIATANQGSEATYESGFVIDKFPISRPNLTFSTLTVSNMSPEDSSIYLCSVDLTGANTEAFFGQGTRLTVV.

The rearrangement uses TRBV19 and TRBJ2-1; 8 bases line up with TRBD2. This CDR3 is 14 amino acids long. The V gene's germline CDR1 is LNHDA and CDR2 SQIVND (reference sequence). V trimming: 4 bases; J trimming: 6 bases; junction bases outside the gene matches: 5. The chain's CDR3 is CASSTRGAPNEQFF. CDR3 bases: TGTGCCAGTAGTACGCGGGGGGCCCCCAATGAGCAGTTCTTC.

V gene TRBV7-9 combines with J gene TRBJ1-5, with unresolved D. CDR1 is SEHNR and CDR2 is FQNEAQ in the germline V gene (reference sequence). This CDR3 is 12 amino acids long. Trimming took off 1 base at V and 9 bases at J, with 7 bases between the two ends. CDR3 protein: CASSLGISPQHF. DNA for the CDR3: TGTGCCAGCAGCTTAGGTATATCGCCCCAGCATTTT. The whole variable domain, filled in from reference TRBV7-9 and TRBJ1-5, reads DTGVSQNPRHKITKRGQNVTFRCDPISEHNRLYWYRQTLGQGPEFLTYFQNEAQLEKSRLLSDRFSAERPKGSFSTLEIQRTEQGDSAMYLCASSLGISPQHFGDGTRLSIL.

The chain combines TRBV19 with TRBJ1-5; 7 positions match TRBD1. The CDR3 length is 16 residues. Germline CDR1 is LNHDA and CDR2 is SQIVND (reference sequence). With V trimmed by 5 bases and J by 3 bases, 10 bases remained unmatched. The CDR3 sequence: CASSAPAGTVNQPQHF. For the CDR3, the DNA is TGTGCCAGTAGTGCACCGGCCGGGACAGTCAATCAGCCCCAGCATTTT.

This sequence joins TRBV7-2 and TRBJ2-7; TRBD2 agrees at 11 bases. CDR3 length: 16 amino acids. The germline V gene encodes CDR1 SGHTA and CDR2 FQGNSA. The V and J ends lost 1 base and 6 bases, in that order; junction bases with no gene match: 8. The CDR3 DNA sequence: TGTGCCAGCAGCTTAGAGATTAGCGGGAGGGGGCGCGAGCAGTACTTC. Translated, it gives CASSLEISGRGREQYF.

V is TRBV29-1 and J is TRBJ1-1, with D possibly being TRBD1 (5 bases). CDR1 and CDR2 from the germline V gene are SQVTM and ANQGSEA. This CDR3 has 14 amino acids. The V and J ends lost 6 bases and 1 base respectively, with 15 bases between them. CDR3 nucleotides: TGCAGCGTAGCCCGGAGGGGAGCGAACACTGAAGCTTTCTTT. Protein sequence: CSVARRGANTEAFF. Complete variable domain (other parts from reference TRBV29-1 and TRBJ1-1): SAVISQKPSRDICQRGTSLTIQCQVDSQVTMMFWYRQQPGQSLTLIATANQGSEATYESGFVIDKFPISRPNLTFSTLTVSNMSPEDSSIYLCSVARRGANTEAFFGQGTRLTVV.

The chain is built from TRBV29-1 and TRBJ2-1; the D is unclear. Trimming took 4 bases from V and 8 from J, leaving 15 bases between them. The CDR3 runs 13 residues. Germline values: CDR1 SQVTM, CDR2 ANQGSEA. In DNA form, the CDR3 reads TGCAGCGTTGCATTGCGGCCGGGTTATGAGCAGTTCTTC. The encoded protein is CSVALRPGYEQFF.

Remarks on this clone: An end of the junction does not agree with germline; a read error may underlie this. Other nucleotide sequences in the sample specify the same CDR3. The CDR3 sequence is CASSSTGSAAAEAFF. CDR3 bases: TGCGCCAGCAGTTCTACCGGTTCCGCGGCGGCTGAGGCTTTCTTT. The chain has TRBV6-5 and TRBJ1-1; D uncertain. The germline V gene encodes CDR1 MNHEY and CDR2 SVGAGI. The length of the CDR3 is 15 residues.

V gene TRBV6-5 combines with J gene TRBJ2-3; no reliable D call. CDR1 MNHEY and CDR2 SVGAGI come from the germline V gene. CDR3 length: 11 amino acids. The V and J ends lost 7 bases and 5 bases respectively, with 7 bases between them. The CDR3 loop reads CASTHGDTQYF. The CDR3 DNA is TGTGCCAGCACCCACGGAGATACGCAGTATTTT.

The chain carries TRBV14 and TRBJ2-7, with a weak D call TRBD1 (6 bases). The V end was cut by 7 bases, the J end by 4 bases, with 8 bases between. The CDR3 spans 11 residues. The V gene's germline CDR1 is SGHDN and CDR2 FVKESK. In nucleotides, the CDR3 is TGTGCCAGCAAACAGGGTTACGAGCAGTACTTC. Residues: CASKQGYEQYF.

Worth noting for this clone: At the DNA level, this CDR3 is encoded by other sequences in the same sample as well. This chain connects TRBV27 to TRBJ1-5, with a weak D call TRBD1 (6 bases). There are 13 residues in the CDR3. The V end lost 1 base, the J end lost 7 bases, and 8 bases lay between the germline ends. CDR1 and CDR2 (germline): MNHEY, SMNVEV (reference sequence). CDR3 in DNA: TGTGCCAGCAGTTTATTGGGGGCCCAGCCCCAGCATTTT. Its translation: CASSLLGAQPQHF.

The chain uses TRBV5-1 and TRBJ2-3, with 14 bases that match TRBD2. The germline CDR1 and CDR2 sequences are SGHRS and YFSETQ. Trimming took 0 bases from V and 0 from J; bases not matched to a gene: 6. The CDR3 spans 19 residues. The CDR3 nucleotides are TGCGCCAGCAGCTTGGGACTAGCGGGGGGGCCTTCAAGCACAGATACGCAGTATTTT. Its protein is CASSLGLAGGPSSTDTQYF.

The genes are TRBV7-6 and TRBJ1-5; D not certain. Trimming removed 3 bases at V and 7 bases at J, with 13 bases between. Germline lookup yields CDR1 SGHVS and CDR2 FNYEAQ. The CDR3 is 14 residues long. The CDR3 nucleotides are TGTGCCAGCAGCTTCTCAGATCGAAACCAGCCCCAGCATTTT. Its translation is CASSFSDRNQPQHF. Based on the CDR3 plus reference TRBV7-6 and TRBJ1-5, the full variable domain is GAGVSQSPRYKVTKRGQDVALRCDPISGHVSLYWYRQALGQGPEFLTYFNYEAQQDKSGLPNDRFSAERPEGSISTLTIQRTEQRDSAMYRCASSFSDRNQPQHFGDGTRLSIL.

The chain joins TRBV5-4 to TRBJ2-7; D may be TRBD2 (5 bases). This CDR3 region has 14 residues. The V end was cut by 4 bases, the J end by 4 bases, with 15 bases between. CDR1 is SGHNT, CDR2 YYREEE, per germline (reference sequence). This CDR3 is CASSPGLARYEQYF. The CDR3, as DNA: TGTGCCAGCAGCCCAGGACTGGCCCGGTACGAGCAGTACTTC.

CDR3 amino acids: CASSYRRGTVAPLHF. The CDR3 DNA reads TGTGCCAGCAGTTACCGCAGGGGCACTGTGGCACCCCTCCACTTT. V usage is TRBV6-5 and J usage is TRBJ1-6, with D maybe TRBD1 (6 bases). There are 15 residues in the CDR3. CDR1 is MNHEY and CDR2 is SVGAGI in the germline V gene. Trimming left V 2 bases short and J 11 bases short, with 16 bases between.

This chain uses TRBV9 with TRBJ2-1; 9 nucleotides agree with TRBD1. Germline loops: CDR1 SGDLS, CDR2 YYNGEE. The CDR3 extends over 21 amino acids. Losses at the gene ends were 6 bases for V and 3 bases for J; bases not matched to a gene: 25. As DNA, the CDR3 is TGTGCCAGCACTCGAACGCCTGGGACAGGGAAGTTTTTTAGGGGCTACAATGAGCAGTTCTTC. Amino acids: CASTRTPGTGKFFRGYNEQFF.

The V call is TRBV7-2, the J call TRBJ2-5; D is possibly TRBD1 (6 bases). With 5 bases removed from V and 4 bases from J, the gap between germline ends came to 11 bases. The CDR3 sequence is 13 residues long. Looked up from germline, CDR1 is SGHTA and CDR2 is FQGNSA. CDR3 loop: CASSLKDRETQYF. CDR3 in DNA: TGTGCCAGCAGCCTCAAGGACAGAGAGACCCAGTACTTC.

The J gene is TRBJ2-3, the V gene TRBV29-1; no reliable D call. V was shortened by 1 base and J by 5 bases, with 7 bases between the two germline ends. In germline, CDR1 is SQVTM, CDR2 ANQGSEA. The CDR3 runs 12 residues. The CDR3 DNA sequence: TGCAGCGTTGAAGTCTCGGGAGATACGCAGTATTTT. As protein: CSVEVSGDTQYF.